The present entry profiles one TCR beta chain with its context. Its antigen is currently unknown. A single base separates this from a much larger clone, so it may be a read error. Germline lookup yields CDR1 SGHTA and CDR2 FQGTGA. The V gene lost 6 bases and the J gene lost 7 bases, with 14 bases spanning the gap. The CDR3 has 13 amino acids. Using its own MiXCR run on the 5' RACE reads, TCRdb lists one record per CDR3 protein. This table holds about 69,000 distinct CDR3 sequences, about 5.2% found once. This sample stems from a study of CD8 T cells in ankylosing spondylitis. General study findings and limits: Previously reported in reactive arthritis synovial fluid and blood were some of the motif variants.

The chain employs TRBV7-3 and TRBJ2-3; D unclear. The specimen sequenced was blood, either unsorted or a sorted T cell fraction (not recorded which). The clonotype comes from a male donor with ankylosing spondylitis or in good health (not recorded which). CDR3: CASRLGPENTQYF. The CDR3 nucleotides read TGTGCCAGCAGGTTAGGTCCAGAGAATACGCAGTATTTT.